The present T cell receptor (beta chain) was sequenced within a study of blood T cell repertoires in COVID-19 (dated by TCRdb to 2018 to 2020). At the level of the whole study: Collaborator samples came from the United States, Italy and Spain and covered acute and convalescent phases of COVID-19. Where available, HLA class I and class II types were obtained from metadata supplied by the sample provider rather than from assay-based typing. Samples came from the ongoing ImmuneRACE study (first 160 participants) plus 1,254 subjects from 6 global collaborators. The repertoires were released in a freely available public database meant as a resource for research on the immune response to SARS-CoV-2. The prospective study material was composed of cDNA or gDNA derived from T cells, B-cell-depleted T cells, or PBMCs. The dataset comprised deeply sampled blood TCRbeta repertoires from subjects exposed to, actively infected with, or recovered from COVID-19. The sample metadata nearly always contained a de-identified subject ID, COVID-19 status, age in years and sex. Broader findings and caveats from the paper: How much clinical and demographic metadata was included differed by source and by participant, and the metadata was provided uncurated.

In the prospective study, participants were roughly 18 to 95 years old, resided in about two dozen geographic areas of the United States, and were enrolled through a virtual design. Cohort assignment in the prospective study relied on participant-reported clinical history from a screening survey and a study questionnaire. For ImmuneRACE Cohort 3, a participant was defined as recovered based on two consecutive negative NP/OP PCR tests, clearance by a healthcare professional, or resolution of symptoms. In the prospective study, mobile phlebotomists collected whole blood, serum and a nasopharyngeal or oropharyngeal swab from each participant. Prospective study participants could optionally give additional blood draws and questionnaires over an approximately two-month period. Before DNA extraction, prospective study blood samples were shipped either frozen or at room temperature. TCRbeta CDR3 regions were amplified from genomic DNA using the immunoSEQ Assay, a bias-controlled multiplex PCR. The original pipeline was this. Nucleated cell counts per sample were estimated from amplification of reference gene primers within the assay. To quantify the absolute abundance of each unique TCRbeta CDR3 rearrangement, sequence reads were collapsed and filtered. For each sample, productive Simpson clonality was calculated by taking the square root of Simpson's diversity index across productive rearrangements. What TCRdb holds here is the immuneACCESS table cut down to in-frame rearrangements. Part of the clones is not present; checked against another copy, under half of the missing clones reflect an unresolved V gene, and the others are unexplained. V and J calls and clone size are as listed in that table; D and trimming were resolved from the DNA. Counted in this sample were approximately 440,000 clones; roughly nine tenths of them appeared once. The top ten constitute about 0.65% of the sample.

Concerning this clone: The antigen it binds to is not known. No per-base quality is available; no much larger clone lies one base away.

Sequencing input: PBMCs or T cells enriched from blood (not recorded which). The origin of this receptor is a woman younger than 30 who had recovered from COVID-19.

The nucleotide sequence reads TGTGCCAGCAGCCTAGTCAACGAGCAGTACTTC. This codes for CASSLVNEQYF. The chain joins TRBV5-5 to TRBJ2-7; too little of a D gene remains to name it. The CDR3, from cysteine to phenylalanine, totals 11 residues. Solely the CDR3 DNA is kept, with 33 bases framed from the first base. As encoded in the germline V gene (reference sequence), CDR1 is SGHKS while CDR2 is YYEKEE. V is cut by 4 bases and J by 5 bases, and the space between the germline ends is 7 bases.